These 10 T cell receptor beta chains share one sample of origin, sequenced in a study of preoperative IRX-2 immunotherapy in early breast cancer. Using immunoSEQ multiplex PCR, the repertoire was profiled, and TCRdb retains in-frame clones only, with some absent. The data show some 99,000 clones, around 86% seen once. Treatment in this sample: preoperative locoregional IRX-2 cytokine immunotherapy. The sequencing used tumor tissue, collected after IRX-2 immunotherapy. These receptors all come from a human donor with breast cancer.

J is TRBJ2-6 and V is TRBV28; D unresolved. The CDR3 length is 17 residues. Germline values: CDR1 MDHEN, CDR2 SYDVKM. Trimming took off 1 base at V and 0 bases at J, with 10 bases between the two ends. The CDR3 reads CASSLSIWSSGANVLTF. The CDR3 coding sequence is TGTGCCAGCAGTTTATCAATCTGGAGCTCTGGGGCCAACGTCCTGACTTTC. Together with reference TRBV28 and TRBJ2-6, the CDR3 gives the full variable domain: DVKVTQSSRYLVKRTGEKVFLECVQDMDHENMFWYRQDPGLGLRLIYFSYDVKMKEKGDIPEGYSVSREKKERFSLILESASTNQTSMYLCASSLSIWSSGANVLTFGAGSRLTVL.

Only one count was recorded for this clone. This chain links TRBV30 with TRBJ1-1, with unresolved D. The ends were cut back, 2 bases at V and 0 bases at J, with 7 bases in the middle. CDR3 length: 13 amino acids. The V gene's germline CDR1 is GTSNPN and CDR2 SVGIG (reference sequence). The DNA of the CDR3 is TGTGCCTGGAGTTCCACCATGAACACTGAAGCTTTCTTT. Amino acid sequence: CAWSSTMNTEAFF.

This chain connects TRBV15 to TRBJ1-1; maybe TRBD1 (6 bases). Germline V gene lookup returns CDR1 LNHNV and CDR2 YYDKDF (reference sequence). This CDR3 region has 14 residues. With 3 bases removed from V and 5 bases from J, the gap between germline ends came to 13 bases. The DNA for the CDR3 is TGTGCCACCAGCAGTCAGGGGTTTAGAACTGAAGCTTTCTTT. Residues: CATSSQGFRTEAFF.

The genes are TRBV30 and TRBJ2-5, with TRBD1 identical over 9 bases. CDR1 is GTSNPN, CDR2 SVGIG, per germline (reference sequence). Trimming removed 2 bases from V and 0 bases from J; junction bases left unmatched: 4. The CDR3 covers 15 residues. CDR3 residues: CAWSTGTGYQETQYF. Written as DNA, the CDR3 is TGTGCCTGGAGTACCGGGACAGGGTACCAAGAGACCCAGTACTTC.

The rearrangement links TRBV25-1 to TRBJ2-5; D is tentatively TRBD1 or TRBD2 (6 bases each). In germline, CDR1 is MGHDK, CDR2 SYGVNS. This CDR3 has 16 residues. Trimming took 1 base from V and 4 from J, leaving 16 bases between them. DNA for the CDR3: TGTGCCAGCAGTGAATCTCGGGGGCTGTTCTTAGAGACCCAGTACTTC. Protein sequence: CASSESRGLFLETQYF.

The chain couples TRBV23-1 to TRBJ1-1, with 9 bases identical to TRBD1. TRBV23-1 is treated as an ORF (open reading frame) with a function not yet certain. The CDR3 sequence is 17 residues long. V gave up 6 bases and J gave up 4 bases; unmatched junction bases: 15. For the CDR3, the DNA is TGCGCCAGCAGCCAGACCCTACAGGGGGCTAAGGGCACTGAAGCTTTCTTT. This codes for CASSQTLQGAKGTEAFF.

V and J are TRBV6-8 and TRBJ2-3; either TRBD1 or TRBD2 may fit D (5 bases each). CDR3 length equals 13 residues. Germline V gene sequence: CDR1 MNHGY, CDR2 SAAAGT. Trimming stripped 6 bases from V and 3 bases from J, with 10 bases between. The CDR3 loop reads CASSRWGTDTQYF. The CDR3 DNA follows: TGTGCCAGCAGCCGTTGGGGGACAGATACGCAGTATTTT.

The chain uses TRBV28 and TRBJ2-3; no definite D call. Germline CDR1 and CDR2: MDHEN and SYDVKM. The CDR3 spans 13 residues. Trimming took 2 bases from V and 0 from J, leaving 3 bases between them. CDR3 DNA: TGTGCCAGCAGTTTACCTAGCACAGATACGCAGTATTTT. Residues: CASSLPSTDTQYF.

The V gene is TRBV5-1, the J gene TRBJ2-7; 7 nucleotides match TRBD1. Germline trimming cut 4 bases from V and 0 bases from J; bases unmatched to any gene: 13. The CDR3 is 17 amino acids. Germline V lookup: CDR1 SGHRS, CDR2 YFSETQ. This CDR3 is CASSRNVPGGPSYEQYF. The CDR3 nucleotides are TGCGCCAGCAGCCGGAATGTCCCAGGGGGTCCCTCCTACGAGCAGTACTTC.

CDR3: CAWSVRMGYGYTF. CDR3 sequence (DNA): TGTGCCTGGAGTGTACGTATGGGTTATGGCTACACCTTC. V is TRBV30 and J is TRBJ1-2; D unclear. The V and J ends lost 0 bases and 5 bases respectively, with 10 bases between them. Germline V gives CDR1 GTSNPN, CDR2 SVGIG (reference sequence). The CDR3 consists of 13 residues.